The 15 T cell receptor beta chains reported below all come from one sample, sequenced in a study of shared clonotypes between healthy human individuals (dated by TCRdb to about 2020). Library preparation used the immunoSEQ multiplex PCR assay. As stored in TCRdb, this immuneACCESS dataset retains in-frame rearrangements with V and J assigned. A fraction of the clones does not appear; measured against another copy, unresolved V genes explain less than half of the discrepancy, and the remainder lacks a known reason. This sample comprises about 2.5 million clones, around 93% of them detected only once. 0.37% of the sample is in the top ten clones. Sequenced input: naive CD4+ T cells from PBMCs. Sample cell subset or site, as interpreted from the label and publication: CD45RA+ positively selected. Receptors were obtained from a man younger than 35 in good health. Some clones in this sample may be carry-over from other donors' samples.

V is TRBV18 and J is TRBJ2-5; D might be TRBD2 (5 bases). The last part of the DNA fits TRBJ2-7 better; the J call may be wrong. Germline CDR1 KGHSH, CDR2 LQKENI. This CDR3 is built from 17 residues. The CDR3 protein is CASSPPEETVSSYEQYF. The CDR3 region has the DNA TGTGCCAGCTCACCACCGGAGGAGACGGTGAGCTCCTACGAGCAGTACTTC.

The rearrangement links TRBV11-3 to TRBJ2-1; D ambiguous. Germline V lookup: CDR1 SGHNT, CDR2 YENEEA. This CDR3 is built from 15 residues. V was cut by 1 base and J by 5 bases, with 12 bases left in between. The CDR3 nucleotides are TGTGCCAGCAGCTTAGTAGGGCAAACTCACAATGAGCAGTTCTTC. It specifies CASSLVGQTHNEQFF.

The chain recombines TRBV4-1 with TRBJ1-5; 10 bases are shared with TRBD1. The CDR3 length is 15 residues. V lost 0 bases, J lost 7 bases, and 3 bases stayed unmatched. Germline CDR1 reads MGHRA; CDR2 reads YSYEKL. The CDR3: CASSQDGQGDQPQHF. The CDR3 coding sequence is TGCGCCAGCAGCCAAGACGGACAGGGGGACCAGCCCCAGCATTTT.

The chain combines TRBV5-6 with TRBJ1-2; TRBD1 might be the D (5 bases). Per the germline V gene, CDR1 is SGHDT and CDR2 is YYEEEE. V shed 4 bases and J shed 3 bases, with 13 bases lying between them. The CDR3 covers 14 residues. The CDR3 spells CASSRDAGDYGYTF. The CDR3, as DNA: TGTGCCAGCAGCCGGGACGCGGGGGACTATGGCTACACCTTC.

For the CDR3, the DNA is TGTGCCAGCAGTCCCCCCGACAGGGGAAACTATGGCTACACCTTC. Its protein product is CASSPPDRGNYGYTF. The chain joins TRBV28 to TRBJ1-2; the match to TRBD1 covers 8 bases. V shed 5 bases, J shed 2 bases, and the junction held 7 bases outside the gene matches. The CDR3 contains 15 residues. CDR1 is MDHEN and CDR2 is SYDVKM in the germline V gene.

The rearrangement uses TRBV11-2 and TRBJ2-2; 7 bases agree with TRBD2. Germline assignment: CDR1 SGHAT and CDR2 FQNNGV. Trimming removed 3 bases from V and 1 base from J; junction bases left unmatched: 5. The CDR3 is made up of 16 amino acids. CDR3 loop: CASSFDSGWNTGELFF. Here the CDR3 DNA reads TGTGCCAGCAGCTTCGATAGCGGGTGGAACACCGGGGAGCTGTTTTTT.

CDR3 region: CASSEVGGRAHEQYF. The CDR3 DNA reads as TGTGCCAGCAGTGAAGTGGGCGGGAGGGCCCACGAGCAGTACTTC. The genes are TRBV6-1 and TRBJ2-7; 9 nucleotides match TRBD2. The CDR3 is 15 amino acids. Germline CDR1 is MNHNS and CDR2 is SASEGT. The J segment lost 5 bases and the V segment lost 1 base, leaving 6 bases of the junction unmatched.

This clone occurred a few times. This chain's CDR3 is CSVARPGPSGGYTF. The CDR3 DNA sequence: TGCAGCGTTGCCAGGCCGGGACCTTCGGGCGGCTACACCTTC. The J gene is TRBJ1-2, the V gene TRBV29-1; the D gene is possibly TRBD1 (5 bases). Germline CDR1 reads SQVTM; CDR2 reads ANQGSEA. V lost 4 bases and J 8 bases, leaving 20 bases between the germline ends. The CDR3 is made up of 14 amino acids.

This chain uses TRBV7-2 with TRBJ1-1; TRBD1 might be the D (6 bases). V dropped 3 bases and J dropped 0 bases, with 11 bases sitting between them. The CDR3 totals 15 residues. Germline V gives CDR1 SGHTA, CDR2 FQGNSA. CDR3 protein: CASSFLTGVNTEAFF. DNA of the CDR3: TGTGCCAGCAGCTTCCTGACAGGAGTGAACACTGAAGCTTTCTTT. The whole variable domain, remainder taken from reference TRBV7-2 and TRBJ1-1, is GAGVSQSPSNKVTEKGKDVELRCDPISGHTALYWYRQSLGQGLEFLIYFQGNSAPDKSGLPSDRFSAERTGGSVSTLTIQRTQQEDSAVYLCASSFLTGVNTEAFFGQGTRLTVV.

V is TRBV4-3 and J is TRBJ1-1; D gene ambiguous. This CDR3 has 15 amino acids. V was cut by 0 bases and J by 7 bases, with 15 bases left in between. Germline loops: CDR1 LGHNA, CDR2 YSLEER. The CDR3 DNA follows: TGCGCCAGCAGCCAAGAGCCCCGTCCGGCTATTGAAGCTTTCTTT. Encoded protein: CASSQEPRPAIEAFF.

The rearrangement links TRBV6-6 to TRBJ1-2; TRBD1 matches at 9 bases. The V gene's germline CDR1 is MNHNY and CDR2 SVGAGI (reference sequence). The CDR3 loop spans 13 amino acids. With 6 bases clipped from V and 8 bases from J, the junction kept 7 bases outside the gene matches. CDR3 amino acids: CASRRQGEVGYTF. The DNA for the CDR3 is TGTGCCAGCAGAAGACAGGGGGAGGTAGGCTACACCTTC.

This clone was recorded only once. The J gene is TRBJ2-2, the V gene TRBV9, with D perhaps TRBD2 (7 bases). Germline CDR1 and CDR2: SGDLS and YYNGEE. The CDR3 length is 16 residues. V was clipped by 4 bases and J by 4 bases, with 17 bases between them. The chain's CDR3 is CASSPPWGGATGELFF. Here the CDR3 DNA reads TGTGCCAGCAGCCCACCATGGGGGGGGGCCACCGGGGAGCTGTTTTTT.

The chain carries TRBV11-2 and TRBJ2-1, with D unclear. Germline CDR1 SGHAT, CDR2 FQNNGV. V was clipped by 2 bases and J by 0 bases, with 11 bases between them. The CDR3 loop spans 16 amino acids. CDR3 DNA sequence: TGTGCCAGCAGCTTAACGGGCAGAGGCTCCTACAATGAGCAGTTCTTC. Encoded protein: CASSLTGRGSYNEQFF.

A single count supports this clone. V and J are TRBV5-4 and TRBJ2-2; 13 positions agree with TRBD2. The CDR3 length is 19 residues. V dropped 4 bases and J dropped 5; count of bases not matched to a gene: 14. Germline V gene sequence: CDR1 SGHNT, CDR2 YYREEE (reference sequence). Here the CDR3 reads CASSPNPPGLAGRTGELFF. The CDR3 DNA reads TGTGCCAGCAGCCCGAACCCTCCGGGACTAGCGGGAAGGACCGGGGAGCTGTTTTTT.

The genes are TRBV10-3 and TRBJ2-7; 7 nucleotides agree with TRBD1. The CDR3 is made up of 13 amino acids. CDR1 is ENHRY, CDR2 SYGVKD, per germline. Trimming at V came to 4 bases and at J to 4 bases, leaving 4 bases not matched to a gene. The CDR3 region has the DNA TGTGCCATCAGTGTGTACAGGGGTTACGAGCAGTACTTC. Translation gives CAISVYRGYEQYF.